The 27 T cell receptor beta chains listed next were all sequenced from one sample in a study of blood T cell repertoires in COVID-19. Here immunoSEQ multiplex PCR was the method, and the copy in TCRdb shows in-frame clones only, minus some. The table has about 220,000 clones, approximately 84% seen once. Material for sequencing was PBMCs or T cells enriched from blood (not recorded which). These receptors were obtained from a man aged 35-49 years who had recovered from COVID-19.

This rearrangement joins TRBV4-3 to TRBJ2-7, with 7 bases fitting TRBD1. The V gene end was trimmed by 1 base and the J gene end by 3 bases; junction bases not matched to a gene: 3. Germline CDR1 reads LGHNA; CDR2 reads YSLEER. This CDR3 has 14 residues. In DNA form, the CDR3 reads TGCGCCAGCAGCCAAGGACACAGGGGCTACGAGCAGTACTTC. Translation gives CASSQGHRGYEQYF.

The J gene is TRBJ2-5, the V gene TRBV9; 9 nucleotides line up with TRBD2. From germline, CDR1 is SGDLS and CDR2 YYNGEE. The CDR3 contains 15 residues. Trimming removed 4 bases from V and 1 base from J; junction bases left unmatched: 5. This CDR3 reads CASSQSGRLQETQYF. In DNA, the CDR3 is TGTGCCAGCAGCCAGAGCGGGAGGCTCCAAGAGACCCAGTACTTC.

The chain couples TRBV28 to TRBJ2-5; 7 bases are shared with TRBD2. Germline V gives CDR1 MDHEN, CDR2 SYDVKM. J lost 2 bases, V lost 5 bases, and 8 bases had no gene match. The CDR3 totals 15 residues. CDR3 loop: CASSGAGVLQETQYF. Written as DNA, the CDR3 is TGTGCCAGCAGTGGTGCGGGGGTGTTGCAAGAGACCCAGTACTTC.

This clone has only one observation. This chain links TRBV27 with TRBJ2-2, with D perhaps TRBD2 (6 bases). Trimming removed 1 base from V and 7 bases from J, with 13 bases in between. This CDR3 region has 15 residues. Germline CDR1 MNHEY, CDR2 SMNVEV (reference sequence). DNA of the CDR3: TGTGCCAGCAGTTTATTGGGACTGCTAAGCGGGGAGCTGTTTTTT. It is translated as CASSLLGLLSGELFF.

V is TRBV29-1 and J is TRBJ2-1; D is perhaps TRBD2 (5 bases). The CDR3 runs 15 residues. V lost 7 bases and J lost 0, with 16 bases in between. From germline, CDR1 is SQVTM and CDR2 ANQGSEA. Here the CDR3 DNA reads TGCAGCGCCGTAACTAGTCCCAGCTCCTACAATGAGCAGTTCTTC. It specifies CSAVTSPSSYNEQFF.

This chain connects TRBV19 to TRBJ2-3; TRBD2 matches 11 bases. Germline CDR1 LNHDA, CDR2 SQIVND (reference sequence). Germline trimming cut 6 bases from V and 2 bases from J; bases unmatched to any gene: 4. The CDR3 extends over 15 amino acids. The CDR3, as DNA: TGTGCCAGTAGCCTGACTAGCGGGGACACAGATACGCAGTATTTT. Translating it yields CASSLTSGDTDTQYF.

V is TRBV5-4 and J is TRBJ2-7; 9 nucleotides line up with TRBD1. The CDR3 is 13 amino acids. Losses at the gene ends were 4 bases for V and 7 bases for J; bases not matched to a gene: 6. Germline V gene data show CDR1 as SGHNT and CDR2 as YYREEE (reference sequence). For the CDR3, the DNA is TGTGCCAGCAGCCGGGACAGGGCGGGGGAGCAGTACTTC. As protein: CASSRDRAGEQYF.

This clone was recorded once. The chain's CDR3 is CASSWIRQGLLAFF. The CDR3 DNA reads as TGTGCCAGCAGCTGGATTCGACAGGGCTTATTGGCTTTCTTT. This chain joins TRBV7-8 and TRBJ1-1; TRBD1 aligns across 7 bases. The V segment lost 4 bases and the J segment 11 bases; nucleotides outside the gene matches: 13. CDR3 length: 14 residues. Germline V gives CDR1 SGHVS, CDR2 FQNEAQ.

V is TRBV3-1 (or the pseudogene TRBV3-2) and J is TRBJ2-7; 12 bases line up with TRBD2. Germline V CDR1 and CDR2: LGHDT, YNNKEL (reference sequence). V shed 5 bases and J 0 bases; nucleotides not matched to a gene: 5. The length of the CDR3 is 16 residues. In nucleotides, the CDR3 is TGTGCCAGCAGCAAGACTAGCGGGAGTTTCTCCTACGAGCAGTACTTC. Its translation is CASSKTSGSFSYEQYF.

The V gene is TRBV4-1, the J gene TRBJ2-1; TRBD2 agrees at 12 bases. After removal of 1 base from V and 2 bases from J, the junction contained 12 bases not matched to a gene. CDR3 size: 20 residues. CDR1 is MGHRA and CDR2 is YSYEKL in the germline V gene. The CDR3 DNA follows: TGCGCCAGCAGCCAAGTTATTCTAGCGGGAGGGCCTAAAACCTACAATGAGCAGTTCTTC. It yields the protein CASSQVILAGGPKTYNEQFF.

V and J are TRBV28 and TRBJ1-5; unclear D gene. The CDR3 contains 11 residues. V was pared by 3 bases and J by 9 bases, with 6 bases between. CDR1 and CDR2 (germline): MDHEN, SYDVKM. The CDR3 region has the DNA TGTGCCAGCAGTTTCCGTCCGCCCCAGCATTTT. It yields the protein CASSFRPPQHF.

V is TRBV30 and J is TRBJ2-7; D unresolved. The CDR3 has 13 residues. The germline V gene encodes CDR1 GTSNPN and CDR2 SVGIG (reference sequence). V dropped 0 bases and J dropped 5 bases, with 11 bases sitting between them. The CDR3 region has the DNA TGTGCCTGGAGTGTACCTAGTTTCCACGAGCAGTACTTC. Protein sequence: CAWSVPSFHEQYF.

The chain has TRBV19 and TRBJ1-2, with TRBD1 matching 8 bases. Germline CDR1 is LNHDA and CDR2 is SQIVND (reference sequence). This CDR3 region has 16 residues. Germline trimming cut 5 bases from V and 8 bases from J; bases unmatched to any gene: 16. In DNA form, the CDR3 reads TGTGCCAGTAGTTTCCCCCCCGGACAGGGCAGGTCGGGCTACACCTTC. Translated, it gives CASSFPPGQGRSGYTF. The full variable domain, rest sourced from reference TRBV19 and TRBJ1-2, is DGGITQSPKYLFRKEGQNVTLSCEQNLNHDAMYWYRQDPGQGLRLIYYSQIVNDFQKGDIAEGYSVSREKKESFPLTVTSAQKNPTAFYLCASSFPPGQGRSGYTFGSGTRLTVV.

The chain is built from TRBV27 and TRBJ2-5; the match to TRBD1 covers 10 bases. This CDR3 is 14 amino acids long. V lost 8 bases, J lost 6 bases, and 9 bases stayed unmatched. The germline V gene has CDR1 MNHEY and CDR2 SMNVEV (reference sequence). This CDR3 is CASRLDRGRKTQYF. The CDR3 DNA reads as TGTGCCAGCCGATTAGACAGGGGGCGAAAGACCCAGTACTTC.

The chain is built from TRBV7-3 and TRBJ2-1, with a possible D match to TRBD1 (6 bases). Germline V gene lookup returns CDR1 SGHTA and CDR2 FQGTGA. CDR3 length: 15 amino acids. Between the trimmed V and J ends, which lost 3 bases and 1 base, there was a span of 10 bases. The CDR3 coding sequence is TGTGCCAGCAGCTTGGCAGGGGTATCCTACAATGAGCAGTTCTTC. It is translated as CASSLAGVSYNEQFF.

The chain couples TRBV5-1 to TRBJ2-7, with a possible D match to TRBD2 (5 bases). Looked up from germline, CDR1 is SGHRS and CDR2 is YFSETQ. This CDR3 is 14 amino acids long. Between the trimmed V and J ends, which lost 7 bases and 0 bases, there was a span of 14 bases. The CDR3 reads CASSEGFGSYEQYF. CDR3 sequence (DNA): TGCGCCAGCTCAGAGGGCTTTGGCTCCTACGAGCAGTACTTC.

The chain employs TRBV5-6 and TRBJ2-6; TRBD1 matches at 7 bases. Trimming removed 4 bases from V and 4 bases from J; junction bases left unmatched: 8. The CDR3 consists of 16 residues. Germline CDR1 and CDR2: SGHDT and YYEEEE. This chain's CDR3 is CASSLRTGRGANVLTF. As DNA, the CDR3 is TGTGCCAGCAGCCTTCGGACAGGACGGGGGGCCAACGTCCTGACTTTC.

This clone was detected only once. V gene TRBV14 combines with J gene TRBJ2-3; D may be TRBD2 (6 bases). Deletions cut 1 base from V and 6 bases from J, with 20 bases between. The CDR3 consists of 17 residues. CDR1 is SGHDN and CDR2 is FVKESK in the germline V gene. The CDR3: CASSQVTSLRNGDTQYF. As DNA, the CDR3 is TGTGCCAGCAGCCAAGTTACTAGCTTACGAAACGGGGATACGCAGTATTTT.

The sample holds one count of this clone. This chain joins TRBV14 and TRBJ1-1; D remains ambiguous. Germline CDR1 and CDR2: SGHDN and FVKESK. The length of the CDR3 is 13 residues. The V end lost 4 bases, the J end lost 1 base, and 7 bases lay between the germline ends. The CDR3 DNA reads as TGTGCCAGCAGCCTAACCAGGAACACTGAAGCTTTCTTT. Its translation is CASSLTRNTEAFF.

The table lists this clone with a count of one. The genes are TRBV7-3 and TRBJ1-1; D is uncertain. Germline values: CDR1 SGHTA, CDR2 FQGTGA. This CDR3 region has 13 residues. V lost 5 bases, J lost 0 bases, and 7 bases lay in between. CDR3 DNA sequence: TGTGCCAGCAGCCGCGGGATGAACACTGAAGCTTTCTTT. Its translation: CASSRGMNTEAFF.

V usage is TRBV11-3 and J usage is TRBJ1-1, with D tentatively TRBD1 (5 bases). Trimming removed 5 bases from V and 3 bases from J, with 10 bases in between. The CDR3 totals 13 residues. Germline V CDR1 and CDR2: SGHNT, YENEEA. The CDR3 here is CASSASTDTEAFF. The CDR3 region has the DNA TGTGCCAGCAGCGCTTCGACAGACACTGAAGCTTTCTTT.

The V gene is TRBV5-1, the J gene TRBJ1-1, with D uncertain. Trimming pared 0 bases from V and 1 base from J, leaving 13 bases between. The CDR3 is 16 amino acids. CDR1 SGHRS and CDR2 YFSETQ come from the germline V gene. Here the CDR3 reads CASSLGRGASNTEAFF. CDR3 DNA sequence: TGCGCCAGCAGCTTGGGGAGAGGAGCCTCGAACACTGAAGCTTTCTTT.

The chain employs TRBV29-1 and TRBJ1-2, with D perhaps TRBD1 (5 bases). Germline CDR1 reads SQVTM; CDR2 reads ANQGSEA. The CDR3 spans 12 residues. V lost 4 bases to trimming and J lost 6 bases, with 12 bases between them. The CDR3 DNA follows: TGCAGCGTTGGACGCAGGGAGGATGGCTACACCTTC. It yields the protein CSVGRREDGYTF.

This sequence joins TRBV7-6 and TRBJ2-2; TRBD2 is a possible D gene (5 bases). CDR1 SGHVS and CDR2 FNYEAQ come from the germline V gene. Trimming removed 1 base at V and 6 bases at J, with 12 bases between. The CDR3 has 15 amino acids. This chain's CDR3 is CASSLDASLAGELFF. As DNA, the CDR3 is TGTGCCAGCAGCTTAGACGCTAGCTTGGCCGGGGAGCTGTTTTTT.

The chain combines TRBV4-3 with TRBJ2-7; D unclear. The CDR3 has 13 amino acids. Trimming removed 4 bases from V and 3 bases from J, with 10 bases in between. Germline V gene lookup returns CDR1 LGHNA and CDR2 YSLEER. In DNA form, the CDR3 reads TGCGCCAGCAGCCGCCTACCCAACTACGAGCAGTACTTC. It is translated as CASSRLPNYEQYF.

The chain has TRBV28 and TRBJ2-5; 9 positions agree with TRBD1. Per the germline V gene, CDR1 is MDHEN and CDR2 is SYDVKM. The CDR3 has 14 amino acids. The V gene end was trimmed by 3 bases and the J gene end by 6 bases; junction bases not matched to a gene: 5. This chain's CDR3 is CASSFLGQGQTQYF. CDR3 coding DNA: TGTGCCAGCAGTTTTCTAGGACAGGGGCAGACCCAGTACTTC.

The chain uses TRBV7-2 and TRBJ2-3, with TRBD1 as a possible D gene (5 bases). The germline V and J ends were trimmed by 3 bases and 5 bases, with 21 bases remaining between them. Germline-derived CDR1 and CDR2 are SGHTA and FQGNSA. The length of the CDR3 is 17 residues. CDR3: CASSFRAGTSVVDTQYF. The CDR3, as DNA: TGTGCCAGCAGCTTCAGGGCCGGAACATCTGTGGTAGATACGCAGTATTTT.